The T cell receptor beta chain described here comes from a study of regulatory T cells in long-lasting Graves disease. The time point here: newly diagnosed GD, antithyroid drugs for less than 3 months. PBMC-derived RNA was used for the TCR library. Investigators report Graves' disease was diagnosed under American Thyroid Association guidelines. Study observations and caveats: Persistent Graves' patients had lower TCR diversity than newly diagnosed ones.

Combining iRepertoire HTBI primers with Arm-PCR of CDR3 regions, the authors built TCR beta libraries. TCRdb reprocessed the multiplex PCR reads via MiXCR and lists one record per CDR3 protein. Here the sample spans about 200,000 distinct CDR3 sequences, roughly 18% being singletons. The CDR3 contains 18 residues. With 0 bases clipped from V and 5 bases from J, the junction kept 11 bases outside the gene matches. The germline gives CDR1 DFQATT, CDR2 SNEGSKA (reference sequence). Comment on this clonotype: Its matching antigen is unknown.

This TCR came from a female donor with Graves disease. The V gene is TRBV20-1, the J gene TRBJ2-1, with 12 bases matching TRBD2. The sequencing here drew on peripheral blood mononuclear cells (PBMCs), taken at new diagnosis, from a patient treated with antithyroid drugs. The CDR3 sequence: CSARDPSGRVAMDNEQFF. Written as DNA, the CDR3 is TGCAGTGCTAGAGATCCTAGCGGGAGGGTGGCCATGGACAATGAGCAGTTCTTC.